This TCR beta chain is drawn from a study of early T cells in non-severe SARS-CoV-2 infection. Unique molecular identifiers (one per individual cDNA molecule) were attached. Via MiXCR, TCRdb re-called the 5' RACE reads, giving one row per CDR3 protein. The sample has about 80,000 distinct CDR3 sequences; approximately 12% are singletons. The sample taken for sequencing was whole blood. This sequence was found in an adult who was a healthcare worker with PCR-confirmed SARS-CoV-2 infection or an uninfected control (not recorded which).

CDR3 region: CASSLTRAGGGGPQHF. The CDR3, as DNA: TGTGCCAGCAGTCTAACTAGGGCAGGGGGCGGAGGGCCCCAGCATTTT. The chain employs TRBV2 and TRBJ1-5; TRBD1 aligns across 8 bases. CDR3 size: 16 residues. J was trimmed by 9 bases and V by 5 bases; bases with no gene match: 15. Germline CDR1 reads SNHLY; CDR2 reads FYNNEI.